The entry that follows covers one TCR beta chain sequence. Sequenced by immunoSEQ multiplex PCR; TCRdb stores in-frame clones only, minus some. The sample holds roughly 170,000 clones, approximately 83% seen once. These data are taken from a study of cytomegalovirus exposure and HLA in healthy donors. Deletions cut 3 bases from V and 2 bases from J, with 8 bases between. The CDR3 totals 14 residues. In germline, CDR1 is SNHLY, CDR2 FYNNEI. The donors were in the approximately 120-subject validation cohort; that cohort was separate from the approximately 670-subject first cohort. The TCR sequence derives from a woman aged 18-29 years in good health and CMV-seropositive. The chain has TRBV2 and TRBJ1-5; D gene ambiguous. Input material: PBMCs. The CDR3: CASSDRGGNQPQHF. The CDR3 nucleotides are TGTGCCAGCAGTGATCGGGGAGGCAATCAGCCCCAGCATTTT.